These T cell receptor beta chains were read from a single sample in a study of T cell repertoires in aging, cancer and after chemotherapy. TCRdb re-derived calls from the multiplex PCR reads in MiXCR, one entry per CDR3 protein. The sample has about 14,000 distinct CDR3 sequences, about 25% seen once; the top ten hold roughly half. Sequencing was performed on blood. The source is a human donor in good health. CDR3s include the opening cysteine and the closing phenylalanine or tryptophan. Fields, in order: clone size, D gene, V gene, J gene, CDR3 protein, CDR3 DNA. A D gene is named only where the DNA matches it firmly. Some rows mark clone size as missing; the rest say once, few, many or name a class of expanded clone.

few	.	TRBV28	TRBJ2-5	CASSSHVTRGGAGETQYF	TGTGCCAGCAGTTCCCACGTGACGAGGGGGGGGGCTGGGGAGACCCAGTACTTC
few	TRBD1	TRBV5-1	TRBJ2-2	CASSPPGQGNTGELFF	TGCGCCAGCAGCCCCCCGGGACAGGGGAACACCGGGGAGCTGTTTTTT
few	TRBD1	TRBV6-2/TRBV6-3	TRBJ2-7	CASSYPWTGGREQYF	TGTGCCAGCAGTTACCCCTGGACAGGCGGTCGCGAGCAGTACTTC
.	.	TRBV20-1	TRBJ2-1	CSARWPYSYNELFF	TGCAGTGCTAGATGGCCCTACTCCTACAATGAGCTGTTCTTC
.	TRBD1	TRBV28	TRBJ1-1	CASRPSGTGGLEAFF	TGTGCCAGCAGACCTTCCGGGACAGGGGGCCTTGAAGCTTTCTTT
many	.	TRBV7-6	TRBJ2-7	CASSLAGLAPYEQYF	TGTGCCAGCAGCTTAGCGGGGTTAGCACCCTACGAGCAGTACTTC
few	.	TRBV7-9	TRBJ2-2	CASSLQSTGELFF	TGTGCCAGCAGCTTACAAAGCACCGGGGAGCTGTTTTTT
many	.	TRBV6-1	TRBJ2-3	CASSEVGTDTQYF	TGTGCCAGCAGTGAAGTCGGTACAGATACGCAGTATTTT
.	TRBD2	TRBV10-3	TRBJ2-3	CAISVGQGGLDTQYF	TGTGCCATCAGTGTCGGGCAGGGAGGGTTAGATACGCAGTATTTT
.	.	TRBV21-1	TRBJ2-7	CASSKEGTGGPYEQYF	TGTGCCAGCAGCAAAGAGGGGACAGGGGGCCCCTACGAGCAGTACTTC
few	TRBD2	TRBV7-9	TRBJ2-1	CASSQGLAGAVNEQFF	TGTGCCAGCAGCCAAGGACTAGCGGGGGCGGTAAATGAGCAGTTCTTC
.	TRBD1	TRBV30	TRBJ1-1	CAWKPGTGRLTEAFF	TGTGCCTGGAAACCCGGGACAGGGAGGCTCACTGAAGCTTTCTTT
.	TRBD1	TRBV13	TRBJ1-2	CASSSGQGRVYGYTF	TGTGCCAGCAGCTCGGGACAGGGGAGGGTTTATGGCTACACCTTC
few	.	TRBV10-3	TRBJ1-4	CAISETLDDEKLFF	TGTGCCATCAGTGAGACATTGGATGATGAAAAACTGTTTTTT
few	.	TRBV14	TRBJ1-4	CASSQGGIANEKLFF	TGTGCCAGCAGCCAAGGAGGCATCGCTAATGAAAAACTGTTTTTT
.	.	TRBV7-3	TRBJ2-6	CASSLDGSGANVLTF	TGTGCCAGCAGCTTAGACGGCTCTGGGGCCAACGTCCTGACTTTC
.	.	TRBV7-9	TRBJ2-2	CASSPRGAGELYGELFF	TGTGCCAGCAGCCCCCGGGGAGCCGGGGAATTATACGGGGAGCTGTTTTTT
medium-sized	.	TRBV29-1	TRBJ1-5	CSDFGHNDSNQPQHF	TGCAGCGACTTCGGACACAACGATAGCAATCAGCCCCAGCATTTT
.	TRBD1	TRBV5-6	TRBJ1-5	CASSGQGYSNQPQHF	TGTGCCAGCAGCGGACAGGGCTATAGCAATCAGCCCCAGCATTTT
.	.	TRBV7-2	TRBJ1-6	CASSQEGLSPLHF	TGTGCCAGCAGCCAGGAGGGACTATCACCCCTCCACTTT
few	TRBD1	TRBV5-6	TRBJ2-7	CASRTGTVSYEQYF	TGTGCCAGCAGAACCGGGACAGTCTCCTACGAGCAGTACTTC
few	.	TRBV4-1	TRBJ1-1	CASSQVMVPEAFF	TGCGCCAGCAGCCAAGTCATGGTCCCTGAAGCTTTCTTT
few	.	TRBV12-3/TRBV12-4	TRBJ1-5	CASSFSARTYSNQPQHF	TGTGCCAGCAGTTTTTCGGCCAGAACCTATAGCAATCAGCCCCAGCATTTT
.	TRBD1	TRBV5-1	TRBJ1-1	CASSHTGTDTSEAFF	TGCGCCAGCAGTCATACTGGGACAGACACGTCTGAAGCTTTCTTT
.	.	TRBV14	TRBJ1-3	CASSHRGPTPLLLSGNTIYF	TGTGCCAGCAGCCATAGAGGGCCCACACCTTTGCTTCTCTCTGGAAACACCATATATTTT
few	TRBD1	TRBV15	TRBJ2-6	CATSRDRGSGANVLTF	TGTGCCACCAGCAGGGACAGGGGCTCTGGGGCCAACGTCCTGACTTTC
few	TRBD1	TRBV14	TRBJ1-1	CASSPFRLGQDTEAFF	TGTGCCAGCAGTCCATTCCGACTCGGACAGGACACTGAAGCTTTCTTT
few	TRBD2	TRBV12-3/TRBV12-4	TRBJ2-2	CASSLRLAVNTGELFF	TGTGCCAGCAGTTTACGACTAGCGGTTAACACCGGGGAGCTGTTTTTT
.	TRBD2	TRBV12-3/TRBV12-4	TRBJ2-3	CASSATGTSVTQYF	TGTGCCAGCAGTGCCACCGGGACTAGCGTTACGCAGTATTTT
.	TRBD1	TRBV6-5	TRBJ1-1	CASSTRTGPAFF	TGTGCCAGCAGTACAAGGACAGGGCCAGCTTTCTTT
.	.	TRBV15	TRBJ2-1	CATSSGGPYNEQFF	TGTGCCACCAGCAGCGGGGGGCCGTACAATGAGCAGTTCTTC
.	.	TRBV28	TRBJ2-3	CASSLTGGGTDTQYF	TGTGCCAGCAGTTTGACCGGGGGCGGCACAGATACGCAGTATTTT
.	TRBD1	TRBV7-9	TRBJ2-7	CASSLIVGTGVYEQYF	TGTGCCAGCAGTTTAATCGTGGGGACAGGGGTCTACGAGCAGTACTTC
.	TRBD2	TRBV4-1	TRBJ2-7	CASSQASGVSYEQYF	TGCGCCAGCAGCCAAGCTAGCGGCGTCTCCTACGAGCAGTACTTC
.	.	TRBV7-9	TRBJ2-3	CASSPLGDTQYF	TGTGCCAGCAGCCCCCTGGGAGATACGCAGTATTTT
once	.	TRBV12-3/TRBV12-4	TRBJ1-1	CASSRGVWDYTKAFF	TGTGCCAGCAGTCGGGGGGTGTGGGATTACACTAAAGCTTTCTTT
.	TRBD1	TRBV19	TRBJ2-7	CASTGTGLRTEQYF	TGTGCCAGTACCGGGACAGGGTTAAGGACCGAGCAGTACTTC
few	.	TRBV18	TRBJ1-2	CASSPDLNYGYTF	TGTGCCAGCTCACCCGACTTGAACTATGGCTACACCTTC
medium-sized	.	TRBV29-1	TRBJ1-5	CSVRGKGRSSNQPQHF	TGCAGCGTCCGCGGAAAAGGCAGGTCGAGCAATCAGCCCCAGCATTTT
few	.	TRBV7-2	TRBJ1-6	CASSSPGRENSPLHF	TGTGCCAGCAGCTCCCCCGGCAGGGAGAATTCACCCCTCCACTTT
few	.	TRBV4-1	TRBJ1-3	CASSQALPGNTIYF	TGCGCCAGCAGCCAAGCCCTCCCAGGGAACACCATATATTTT